The next 8 T cell receptor beta chains were all read from a single sample in a study of blood T cell repertoires in COVID-19. Clones were read by immunoSEQ multiplex PCR, and TCRdb kept only the in-frame ones, dropping some. Of about 200,000 clones in the sample, 85% to 90% were seen once. The sample consisted of peripheral blood. The receptors originated from a man younger than 30 with active or convalescent COVID-19.

The rearrangement joins TRBV7-2 to TRBJ2-7; D remains ambiguous. V lost 0 bases to trimming and J lost 2 bases, with 11 bases between them. This CDR3 region has 15 residues. The germline gives CDR1 SGHTA, CDR2 FQGNSA. CDR3 bases: TGTGCCAGCAGCTTAGCGACTTCATCCCCCTACGAGCAGTACTTC. Encoded protein: CASSLATSSPYEQYF.

The chain links TRBV5-1 to TRBJ2-7; maybe TRBD1 (5 bases). Trimming pared 0 bases from V and 0 bases from J, leaving 16 bases between. This CDR3 contains 17 residues. Germline V gene lookup returns CDR1 SGHRS and CDR2 YFSETQ. For the CDR3, the DNA is TGCGCCAGCAGCTTGGCCGCCATAGGACACAGCTCCTACGAGCAGTACTTC. Protein product: CASSLAAIGHSSYEQYF. Variable domain in full (rest from reference TRBV5-1 and TRBJ2-7): KAGVTQTPRYLIKTRGQQVTLSCSPISGHRSVSWYQQTPGQGLQFLFEYFSETQRNKGNFPGRFSGRQFSNSRSEMNVSTLELGDSALYLCASSLAAIGHSSYEQYFGPGTRLTVT.

The chain uses TRBV19 and TRBJ1-2, with 9 bases that match TRBD1. The CDR3 loop spans 15 amino acids. Germline CDR1 LNHDA, CDR2 SQIVND (reference sequence). Losses at the gene ends were 3 bases for V and 4 bases for J; bases not matched to a gene: 6. This CDR3 reads CASSIATGGGYGYTF. The DNA of the CDR3 is TGTGCCAGTAGTATCGCGACAGGGGGTGGCTATGGCTACACCTTC.

V and J are TRBV11-1 and TRBJ1-6; D unresolved. CDR3 length equals 15 residues. The ends were cut back, 5 bases at V and 9 bases at J, with 17 bases in the middle. Looked up from germline, CDR1 is SGHAT and CDR2 is FQDESV (reference sequence). DNA of the CDR3: TGTGCCAGCAGCACCGGGGTTGTCAGGAGTTCACCCCTCCACTTT. Translating gives CASSTGVVRSSPLHF.

The chain has TRBV19 and TRBJ2-3, with 10 bases matching TRBD2. With 5 bases clipped from V and 2 bases from J, the junction kept 7 bases outside the gene matches. The CDR3 runs to 16 residues. The germline CDR1 and CDR2 sequences are LNHDA and SQIVND (reference sequence). CDR3 protein: CASSVKSGGATDTQYF. CDR3 DNA: TGTGCCAGTAGTGTAAAAAGCGGGGGGGCCACAGATACGCAGTATTTT.

DNA for the CDR3: TGCAGCGTGGGGACTAGCGGGAGTAAAGAGCAGTACTTC. This gives the protein CSVGTSGSKEQYF. V usage is TRBV29-1 and J usage is TRBJ2-7; 14 positions match TRBD2. The CDR3 runs 13 residues. Germline V CDR1 and CDR2: SQVTM, ANQGSEA. V trimming: 6 bases; J trimming: 7 bases; junction bases outside the gene matches: 5.

The V gene is TRBV11-1, the J gene TRBJ1-2; D unclear. The CDR3 has 13 amino acids. Trimming pared 4 bases from V and 1 base from J, leaving 7 bases between. CDR1 and CDR2 (germline): SGHAT, FQDESV (reference sequence). CDR3 loop: CASSSQINYGYTF. The DNA of the CDR3 is TGTGCCAGCAGCTCCCAGATTAACTATGGCTACACCTTC.

The V and J genes are TRBV9 and TRBJ2-5; 12 bases map to TRBD2. The CDR3 has 16 residues. After removal of 0 bases from V and 4 bases from J, the junction contained 4 bases not matched to a gene. Germline V CDR1 and CDR2: SGDLS, YYNGEE. This chain's CDR3 is CASSVALAGGAETQYF. The CDR3 bases are TGTGCCAGCAGCGTAGCCCTAGCGGGGGGGGCAGAGACCCAGTACTTC.